These T cell receptor beta chains were read from a single sample in a study of T cell changes during pregnancy in multiple sclerosis. Libraries were prepared by immunoSEQ multiplex PCR; TCRdb keeps only in-frame clonotypes and omits some of them. Of 50,000 to 60,000 clones listed, over 80% were seen once; the top ten hold around 0.8%. The material was CD4+ T cells from peripheral blood mononuclear cells, obtained in the first trimester of pregnancy. The receptors shown here come from a female donor with multiple sclerosis, enrolled in a pregnancy study. Each CDR3 is given with its conserved first and last residue. The order of the fields is CDR3 DNA, CDR3 protein, clone size, V gene, D gene, J gene. The D gene is left open where the match is weak. Size is stated for part of the rows, as once, few or many counts, or as a class when the clone is expanded.

DNA: TGTGCCAGTAGTATAGATCGGACAGGGTATGGACAGTTCTTC; CDR3: CASSIDRTGYGQFF; size: NA; V: TRBV19; D: TRBD1; J: TRBJ2-1
DNA: TGCGCCAGCAGTTTGACTACTAGCTACGAGCAGTACTTC; CDR3: CASSLTTSYEQYF; size: NA; V: TRBV10-1; D: NA; J: TRBJ2-7
DNA: TGTGCCAGCAGCGTAGGAAGCTATAGCGCTGAAGCTTTCTTT; CDR3: CASSVGSYSAEAFF; size: NA; V: TRBV9; D: NA; J: TRBJ1-1
DNA: TGTGCCAGCAGCCTACCTGGGACTAGCGCTAGCACAGATACGCAGTATTTT; CDR3: CASSLPGTSASTDTQYF; size: NA; V: TRBV5-8; D: TRBD2; J: TRBJ2-3
DNA: TGTGCCAGCAGCGCCCCTAATGGAAACACCATATATTTT; CDR3: CASSAPNGNTIYF; size: NA; V: TRBV9; D: NA; J: TRBJ1-3
DNA: TGTGCCAGCAGCTTACCCCCGGGGGTCGTAGAAGCTTTCTTT; CDR3: CASSLPPGVVEAFF; size: NA; V: TRBV7-9; D: NA; J: TRBJ1-1
DNA: TGTGCCAGCAGCAAAGGAGGCAGAACTGGAAACACCATATATTTT; CDR3: CASSKGGRTGNTIYF; size: NA; V: TRBV21-1; D: NA; J: TRBJ1-3
DNA: TGTGCCAGCGGAGGGATCCGGGATTCACCCCTCCACTTT; CDR3: CASGGIRDSPLHF; size: NA; V: TRBV6-1; D: NA; J: TRBJ1-6
DNA: TGTGCCAGCAGCGTAGTTTGGACAGGAGGTGCTGAAGCTTTCTTT; CDR3: CASSVVWTGGAEAFF; size: NA; V: TRBV9; D: TRBD1; J: TRBJ1-1
DNA: TGTGCCAGCAAATCGGGGGGTGGGGGGTCCTACGAGCAGTACTTC; CDR3: CASKSGGGGSYEQYF; size: NA; V: TRBV6-6; D: TRBD2; J: TRBJ2-7
DNA: TGTGCCAGCAGCGTTGGGACACCAGTTAGCAATCAGCCCCAGCATTTT; CDR3: CASSVGTPVSNQPQHF; size: NA; V: TRBV7-9; D: NA; J: TRBJ1-5
DNA: TGTGCCATCAGGGGGAAATCGAGCGGGGGGGCCTATGAGCAGTTCTTC; CDR3: CAIRGKSSGGAYEQFF; size: NA; V: TRBV10-3; D: TRBD2; J: TRBJ2-1
DNA: TGTGCCAGCAGCTTGGTGGAGACCCTAGGCTATGGCTACACCTTC; CDR3: CASSLVETLGYGYTF; size: NA; V: TRBV5-6; D: NA; J: TRBJ1-2
DNA: TGTGCCAGCAGCGTAGATGGGTCTTTTGGAGCTGAGGGCTACACCTTC; CDR3: CASSVDGSFGAEGYTF; size: NA; V: TRBV9; D: NA; J: TRBJ1-2
DNA: TGTGCCAGCCGGGCGGGGGGCCAGGGGCCTCAAGAGACCCAGTACTTC; CDR3: CASRAGGQGPQETQYF; size: NA; V: TRBV2; D: TRBD2; J: TRBJ2-5
DNA: TGTGCCATCAGTGAGGCGAGGCCAATCAATCAGCCCCAGCATTTT; CDR3: CAISEARPINQPQHF; size: few; V: TRBV10-3; D: NA; J: TRBJ1-5
DNA: TGTGCCAGCAGCTTGGGGGGAAGCGATGGCTACACCTTC; CDR3: CASSLGGSDGYTF; size: NA; V: TRBV7-9; D: NA; J: TRBJ1-2
DNA: TGTGCCAGCAGTGGGAGGGGGCTGATGAACACTGAAGCTTTCTTT; CDR3: CASSGRGLMNTEAFF; size: NA; V: TRBV2; D: TRBD1; J: TRBJ1-1
DNA: TGTGCCAGCAGCCCCAAGACTAGCGTCTTGGAGACCCAGTACTTC; CDR3: CASSPKTSVLETQYF; size: NA; V: TRBV7-2; D: TRBD2; J: TRBJ2-5
DNA: TGTGCCAGCAGCGTATCAGTTAGCGGGGGGGCCGGGGAGCTGTTTTTT; CDR3: CASSVSVSGGAGELFF; size: NA; V: TRBV9; D: TRBD2; J: TRBJ2-2
DNA: TGTGCCAGCAGCTTAGCGGGCCGGGGAGAAGCTTTCTTT; CDR3: CASSLAGRGEAFF; size: NA; V: TRBV7-2; D: NA; J: TRBJ1-1
DNA: TGTGCCAGCAGTCCGACGGAGCCCAAGCAGTACTTC; CDR3: CASSPTEPKQYF; size: NA; V: TRBV11-2; D: NA; J: TRBJ2-7
DNA: TGTGCCAGTACCCTTAGGGCCGGGACAGGGGTCAATGAGCAGTTCTTC; CDR3: CASTLRAGTGVNEQFF; size: NA; V: TRBV19; D: TRBD1; J: TRBJ2-1
DNA: TGTGCCAGCAGCGGGATAAGGGGGCCCACAGATACGCAGTATTTT; CDR3: CASSGIRGPTDTQYF; size: NA; V: TRBV9; D: TRBD1; J: TRBJ2-3
DNA: TGTGCCAGCAGCCCCCGGGACAGGGGGGGGCAAGAGACCCAGTACTTC; CDR3: CASSPRDRGGQETQYF; size: NA; V: TRBV9; D: TRBD1; J: TRBJ2-5
DNA: TGCGCCAGCAGCTTGAATGGGGCTGGGGATACGCAGTATTTT; CDR3: CASSLNGAGDTQYF; size: NA; V: TRBV5-1; D: NA; J: TRBJ2-3
DNA: TGTGCCAGCAGCCAAGGTGACTTCTCAGAGACCCAGTACTTC; CDR3: CASSQGDFSETQYF; size: NA; V: TRBV4-2; D: NA; J: TRBJ2-5
DNA: TGTGCCAGCAGTAAACCACGCACAGGGGGGGCCGAGCAGTACTTC; CDR3: CASSKPRTGGAEQYF; size: NA; V: TRBV25-1; D: NA; J: TRBJ2-7
DNA: TGTGCCAGCAGCCAAACCGGGACAGACTATAATTCACCCCTCCACTTT; CDR3: CASSQTGTDYNSPLHF; size: NA; V: TRBV7-2; D: TRBD1; J: TRBJ1-6
DNA: TGTGCCAGCAGACACCAGGGGGTGAACACTGAAGCTTTCTTT; CDR3: CASRHQGVNTEAFF; size: many; V: TRBV6-6; D: TRBD1; J: TRBJ1-1
DNA: TGTGCCAGCAGCAAGGGGGGGTTCTTGAACACCGGGGAGCTGTTTTTT; CDR3: CASSKGGFLNTGELFF; size: NA; V: TRBV5-6; D: NA; J: TRBJ2-2
DNA: TGTGCCAGTAGTATAGTGTCAGGGGGCAACTATGGCTACACCTTC; CDR3: CASSIVSGGNYGYTF; size: NA; V: TRBV19; D: TRBD1; J: TRBJ1-2
DNA: TGTGCCAGCTCACCGTACGGCATCCTGGACAATTCCTTGGGGGAGCAGTTCTTC; CDR3: CASSPYGILDNSLGEQFF; size: NA; V: TRBV18; D: NA; J: TRBJ2-1